A selection of T cell receptor beta chains follows, all from one sample in a study of a mutant IDH1 vaccine in newly diagnosed glioma. Generated by immunoSEQ multiplex PCR, the TCRdb table keeps only in-frame clones and is missing some. The table records 68,000 or so clones, roughly 84% of them present only once. Their antigens remain unidentified. The sample was PBMCs, taken from a glioma patient whose treatment included an IDH1 peptide vaccine. The receptors were gathered from a man younger than 35 with glioma. The CDR3 runs from the conserved cysteine through the conserved F or W. Fields, in order: J gene, V gene, D gene, clone size, CDR3 length, CDR3 DNA, CDR3 protein. D genes are given only for firm matches. Some rows have no size entry. The others give once, few or many, or a class for an expanded clone.

J: TRBJ1-3
V: TRBV6-5
D: .
size: .
length: 14
DNA: TGTGCCAGCAGTTACGGGGGGGCTGGAAACACCATATATTTT
CDR3: CASSYGGAGNTIYF

J: TRBJ1-2
V: TRBV7-6
D: .
size: .
length: 14
DNA: TGTGCCAGCAGCCCCCAGGGGCCTGGCTATGGCTACACCTTC
CDR3: CASSPQGPGYGYTF

J: TRBJ1-2
V: TRBV6-1
D: TRBD1
size: .
length: 14
DNA: TGTGCCAGCAAATGGGGACAGAATAACTATGGCTACACCTTC
CDR3: CASKWGQNNYGYTF

J: TRBJ1-6
V: TRBV2
D: .
size: .
length: 15
DNA: TGTGCCAGCAGTGTGGGACGTCAAAATAATTCACCCCTCCACTTT
CDR3: CASSVGRQNNSPLHF

J: TRBJ1-2
V: TRBV13
D: .
size: .
length: 16
DNA: TGTGCCAGCAGCTTAGCTTTGCGGGGTTCGGGTTATGGCTACACCTTC
CDR3: CASSLALRGSGYGYTF

J: TRBJ1-1
V: TRBV5-1
D: TRBD1
size: few
length: 14
DNA: TGCGCCAGCAGCTTGACAGGGGTGAACACTGAAGCTTTCTTT
CDR3: CASSLTGVNTEAFF

J: TRBJ2-7
V: TRBV27
D: .
size: once
length: 16
DNA: TGTGCCAGCAGTTTATTTCAAGGGACTTCCTCCTACGAGCAGTACTTC
CDR3: CASSLFQGTSSYEQYF

J: TRBJ1-4
V: TRBV6-6
D: .
size: .
length: 16
DNA: TGTGCCAGCAGTTCCCTGGGGGGGCGGACTAATGAAAAACTGTTTTTT
CDR3: CASSSLGGRTNEKLFF

J: TRBJ2-1
V: TRBV6-4
D: TRBD2
size: .
length: 14
DNA: TGTGCCAGCAGTGACTCCGGGACTAGCTTGGAGCAGTTCTTC
CDR3: CASSDSGTSLEQFF

J: TRBJ2-7
V: TRBV4-3
D: .
size: many
length: 13
DNA: TGCGCCAGCAGCCAAGAAGCCGAAAGGGAGCAGTACTTC
CDR3: CASSQEAEREQYF